The clone carrying this T cell receptor beta chain was picked up one time. The sample comes from a study of glioma-infiltrating T cells after dendritic cell vaccination. The wider study: Samples are from glioblastoma patients in Phase I and II dendritic cell vaccine trials.

Time point described: after dendritic cell vaccination, including at tumor progression/relapse. Generated by immunoSEQ multiplex PCR, the TCRdb table keeps only in-frame clones and is missing some. The profile shows around 83,000 clones, roughly 85% of them singletons. The CDR3 spans 17 residues. CDR1 is MNHEY, CDR2 SMNVEV, per germline (reference sequence). Unmatched junction bases numbered 10, after V lost 4 bases and J lost 0 bases. The chain is built from TRBV27 and TRBJ2-7, with 9 bases lining up with TRBD1. Material: blood, obtained after dendritic cell vaccination. The clonotype originates from a human donor with glioblastoma. The CDR3 sequence is CASSSLGTGRFSYEQYF. The CDR3 DNA reads as TGTGCCAGCAGTTCCCTCGGGACAGGGAGATTCTCCTACGAGCAGTACTTC.